This note documents a single T cell receptor beta chain sequence. This entry comes from a study of control samples from healthy donors and cancer patients. V dropped 5 bases and J dropped 2 bases, with 20 bases sitting between them. Germline lookup yields CDR1 SGDLS and CDR2 YYNGEE. The CDR3 covers 16 residues. Sequencing used immunoSEQ multiplex PCR; TCRdb keeps in-frame clones, though not all of them. The sample has 75,000 to 90,000 clones, roughly 90% seen once. The sample consisted of PBMCs. The genes are TRBV9 and TRBJ2-7, with D tentatively TRBD1 or TRBD2 (5 bases each). The origin of this receptor is a woman aged 50 to 60 with colorectal cancer. The CDR3 bases are TGTGCCAGCAGATTCACCGGGACGAGGTTCCCCTACGAGCAGTACGTC. Its translation is CASRFTGTRFPYEQYV.